This TCR beta chain was sequenced in a study of identifying expanded T cells in peripheral blood. Study-level points and caveats: Across healthy donors, higher total template counts meant significantly greater approximately two-week count variance. About 1.2 clones differed between technical replicates, versus around 15 and 18 over time.

Collection occurred without any documented infections or immune events in donors. This clone came up a few times. Its specificity is unknown. Per the germline V gene, CDR1 is GTSNPN and CDR2 is SVGIG (reference sequence). The CDR3 consists of 13 residues. Trimming took 3 bases from V and 7 from J, leaving 15 bases between them. Measured with immunoSEQ multiplex PCR; TCRdb has only the in-frame clones, and not every one. The table shows approximately 120,000 clones, with 88% occurring only once. The source material was blood. This clonotype was obtained from a person aged 18 to 75 in good health. The V call is TRBV30, the J call TRBJ1-2; weak D call: TRBD1 (5 bases). The CDR3, as DNA: TGTGCCTGGAGCCCTGGGGGGTGGAGTGGCTACACCTTC. This sequence encodes CAWSPGGWSGYTF.